Below, 5 T cell receptor beta chains from the same sample are listed, as sequenced in a study of siplizumab effects on memory and regulatory T cells (dated by TCRdb to about 2019). Library preparation was by the immunoSEQ multiplex PCR assay. TCRdb holds this immuneACCESS table with in-frame rearrangements only. Some clones are missing; in checked studies, unresolved V genes explain under half, and the rest has no known cause. In all, the sample holds approximately 65,000 clones, and over 65% of those were seen once. Of the sample, approximately 3.8% is held by the ten largest clones. The sequencing input was memory CD4+ T cells sorted from blood. The sample's cell subset or site label is to be understood as: unstimulated CD4+ memory T cells. Receptor source: a human donor in good health.

The chain has TRBV6-1 and TRBJ1-1, with 7 bases identical to TRBD1. Germline CDR1 MNHNS, CDR2 SASEGT. The CDR3 is 14 amino acids. V lost 5 bases, J lost 3 bases, and 6 bases stayed unmatched. This CDR3 is CASSYDRADTEAFF. The CDR3 DNA is TGTGCCAGCAGTTATGACAGGGCGGACACTGAAGCTTTCTTT.

The V gene is TRBV5-6, the J gene TRBJ2-2; no clear D. V dropped 0 bases and J dropped 6 bases, with 6 bases sitting between them. The length of the CDR3 is 13 residues. Germline V gives CDR1 SGHDT, CDR2 YYEEEE. The CDR3 loop is CASSLVGAGELFF. In DNA form, the CDR3 reads TGTGCCAGCAGCTTGGTTGGGGCCGGGGAGCTGTTTTTT. Together with reference TRBV5-6 and TRBJ2-2, the CDR3 gives the full variable domain: DAGVTQSPTHLIKTRGQQVTLRCSPKSGHDTVSWYQQALGQGPQFIFQYYEEEERQRGNFPDRFSGHQFPNYSSELNVNALLLGDSALYLCASSLVGAGELFFGEGSRLTVL.

J is TRBJ2-1 and V is TRBV14; 13 positions agree with TRBD2. Unmatched junction bases numbered 9, after V lost 0 bases and J lost 4 bases. The CDR3 extends over 19 amino acids. The germline V gene encodes CDR1 SGHDN and CDR2 FVKESK. CDR3 loop: CASSQDLVLAGGPYNEQFF. The CDR3 coding sequence is TGTGCCAGCAGCCAAGATCTAGTACTAGCGGGAGGGCCTTACAATGAGCAGTTCTTC.

V is TRBV18 and J is TRBJ2-5, with D hard to call. V lost 1 base, J lost 4 bases, and 7 bases lay in between. CDR3 size: 13 residues. CDR1 is KGHSH and CDR2 is LQKENI in the germline V gene. The CDR3 nucleotides are TGTGCCAGCTCACCACAGGGCCCAGAGACCCAGTACTTC. This codes for CASSPQGPETQYF.

V usage is TRBV28 and J usage is TRBJ1-2; unclear D gene. The germline V and J ends were trimmed by 4 bases and 4 bases, with 10 bases remaining between them. Germline CDR1 is MDHEN and CDR2 is SYDVKM. The CDR3 covers 13 residues. The CDR3: CASSWSEGYGYTF. In nucleotides, the CDR3 is TGTGCCAGCAGTTGGTCGGAGGGCTATGGCTACACCTTC.